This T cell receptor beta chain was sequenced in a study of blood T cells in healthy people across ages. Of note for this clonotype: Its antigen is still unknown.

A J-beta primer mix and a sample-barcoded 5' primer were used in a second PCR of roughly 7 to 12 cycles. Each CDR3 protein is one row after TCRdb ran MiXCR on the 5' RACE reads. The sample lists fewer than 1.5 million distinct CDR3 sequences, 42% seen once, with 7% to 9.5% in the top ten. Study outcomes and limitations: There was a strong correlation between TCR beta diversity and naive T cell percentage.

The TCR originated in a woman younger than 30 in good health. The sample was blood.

The CDR3 protein is CASSAGQGSWYEQYF. CDR3 coding DNA: TGTGCCAGCAGCGCCGGACAGGGAAGTTGGTACGAGCAGTACTTC. The gene calls are TRBV11-2 and TRBJ2-7; TRBD1 agrees at 8 bases. V lost 5 bases, J lost 4 bases, and 10 bases stayed unmatched. The CDR3 sequence is 15 residues long. Germline-derived CDR1 and CDR2 are SGHAT and FQNNGV.